A single sample gave rise to the 27 T cell receptor beta chains below, sequenced in a study of shared clonotypes between healthy human individuals. Here immunoSEQ multiplex PCR was the method, and the copy in TCRdb shows in-frame clones only, minus some. This sample has over a million clones, with 96% found just once. The sequenced material came from naive CD4+ T cells sorted from blood. Documented subset: CD45RA+ positively selected. The receptors derive from a man in his thirties or forties in good health.

The chain has TRBV9 and TRBJ2-1; D not resolved. CDR3 size: 12 residues. V was shortened by 2 bases and J by 10 bases, with 10 bases between the two germline ends. Per the germline V gene, CDR1 is SGDLS and CDR2 is YYNGEE. CDR3 DNA: TGTGCCAGCAGCGTTTCGGAATACGAGCAGTTCTTC. Residues: CASSVSEYEQFF.

The CDR3 loop reads CASSFGRISEKLFF. The CDR3 region has the DNA TGTGCCAGCAGCTTCGGCAGAATTAGTGAAAAACTGTTTTTT. The genes are TRBV5-6 and TRBJ1-4; the D is unclear. Trimming shortened V by 2 bases and J by 7 bases, and 12 bases separated the two germline ends. The CDR3 sequence is 14 residues long. CDR1 is SGHDT and CDR2 is YYEEEE in the germline V gene.

The rearrangement uses TRBV6-1 and TRBJ2-3, with a possible D match to TRBD2 (5 bases). Trimming stripped 6 bases from V and 4 bases from J, with 14 bases between. This CDR3 region has 14 residues. Looked up from germline, CDR1 is MNHNS and CDR2 is SASEGT. CDR3 region: CASSVGRRADTQYF. The CDR3 nucleotides are TGTGCCAGCAGCGTCGGTAGGCGGGCAGATACGCAGTATTTT.

This rearrangement joins TRBV28 to TRBJ2-5; D gene uncertain. The V gene's germline CDR1 is MDHEN and CDR2 SYDVKM. With 5 bases removed from V and 5 bases from J, the gap between germline ends came to 9 bases. The CDR3 is made up of 12 amino acids. In DNA form, the CDR3 reads TGTGCCAGCAGTCCTCAAAGGGAGACCCAGTACTTC. Its translation: CASSPQRETQYF.

This chain joins TRBV7-6 and TRBJ2-5, with D tentatively TRBD1 (5 bases). The V end lost 1 base, the J end lost 2 bases, and 17 bases lay between the germline ends. This CDR3 contains 17 residues. Per germline, CDR1 SGHVS and CDR2 FNYEAQ. The CDR3 DNA is TGTGCCAGCAGCTTAGTTCACCCTAGGGCAGGGCAAGAGACCCAGTACTTC. This translates into CASSLVHPRAGQETQYF.

The V gene is TRBV7-7, the J gene TRBJ2-5; perhaps TRBD2 as D (5 bases). CDR3 length: 13 amino acids. V lost 2 bases and J lost 5, with 9 bases in between. Germline V gives CDR1 SSHAT, CDR2 FNYEAQ (reference sequence). CDR3 DNA: TGTGCCAGCAGCTTATTCCCGGGGGAGACCCAGTACTTC. Amino acid sequence: CASSLFPGETQYF. Complete variable domain (other parts from reference TRBV7-7 and TRBJ2-5): GAGVSQSPRYKVTKRGQDVTLRCDPISSHATLYWYQQALGQGPEFLTYFNYEAQPDKSGLPSDRFSAERPEGSISTLTIQRTEQRDSAMYRCASSLFPGETQYFGPGTRLLVL.

The V and J genes are TRBV7-6 and TRBJ2-7; tentative D call: TRBD1 (5 bases). Trimming took off 5 bases at V and 3 bases at J, with 14 bases between the two ends. The CDR3 is 14 residues long. Germline V CDR1 and CDR2: SGHVS, FNYEAQ. The DNA for the CDR3 is TGTGCCAGCAGCCAGGCGGACACCATCTACGAGCAGTACTTC. It is translated as CASSQADTIYEQYF.

The chain combines TRBV11-2 with TRBJ2-7, with D perhaps matching TRBD1 (5 bases). Germline V lookup: CDR1 SGHAT, CDR2 FQNNGV. V lost 4 bases to trimming and J lost 1 base, with 11 bases between them. The CDR3 is 14 residues long. In DNA, the CDR3 is TGTGCCAGCAGCTCACTACAGGCGTCCTACGAGCAGTACTTC. Its protein product is CASSSLQASYEQYF.

J is TRBJ2-2 and V is TRBV27; possible D gene TRBD1, 5 bases. Germline V gene data show CDR1 as MNHEY and CDR2 as SMNVEV (reference sequence). This CDR3 has 18 amino acids. V was trimmed by 1 base and J by 2 bases, leaving 17 bases between them. The CDR3 loop reads CASSLFAGHRSNTGELFF. The CDR3 DNA follows: TGTGCCAGCAGTTTATTTGCAGGGCACAGATCTAACACCGGGGAGCTGTTTTTT.

CDR3 protein: CASSIMGTSNQPQHF. CDR3 coding DNA: TGTGCCAGTAGTATTATGGGGACTAGCAATCAGCCCCAGCATTTT. This sequence joins TRBV19 and TRBJ1-5, with a weak D call TRBD1 (5 bases). V was trimmed by 3 bases and J by 0 bases, leaving 9 bases between them. CDR1 is LNHDA, CDR2 SQIVND, per germline (reference sequence). The CDR3 has 15 amino acids.

The chain carries TRBV19 and TRBJ2-1; 7 bases map to TRBD2. With V trimmed by 6 bases and J by 1 base, 9 bases remained unmatched. The length of the CDR3 is 16 residues. In germline, CDR1 is LNHDA, CDR2 SQIVND (reference sequence). The CDR3 sequence is CASRVREETSYNEQFF. In nucleotides, the CDR3 is TGTGCCAGTAGAGTTCGGGAGGAAACTTCCTACAATGAGCAGTTCTTC.

For this clone: Other DNA sequences of this sample code for an identical CDR3. The chain links TRBV9 to TRBJ2-3; no reliable D call. The germline V and J ends were trimmed by 0 bases and 0 bases, with 5 bases remaining between them. Germline CDR1 reads SGDLS; CDR2 reads YYNGEE. The CDR3 loop spans 14 amino acids. The CDR3 DNA is TGTGCCAGCAGCGTAGATAGAAGCACAGATACGCAGTATTTT. It yields the protein CASSVDRSTDTQYF. The full variable domain, rest sourced from reference TRBV9 and TRBJ2-3, is DSGVTQTPKHLITATGQRVTLRCSPRSGDLSVYWYQQSLDQGLQFLIQYYNGEERAKGNILERFSAQQFPDLHSELNLSSLELGDSALYFCASSVDRSTDTQYFGPGTRLTVL.

On this clone itself: This specimen includes other DNA sequences encoding the same CDR3. This chain joins TRBV5-1 and TRBJ2-2; no definite D call. The CDR3 is made up of 15 amino acids. V was cut by 0 bases and J by 0 bases, with 6 bases left in between. Germline CDR1 reads SGHRS; CDR2 reads YFSETQ. The CDR3 DNA follows: TGCGCCAGCAGCTTGGGGGCCACGAACACCGGGGAGCTGTTTTTT. Translating gives CASSLGATNTGELFF. Drawing the rest from reference TRBV5-1 and TRBJ2-2, the complete variable domain is KAGVTQTPRYLIKTRGQQVTLSCSPISGHRSVSWYQQTPGQGLQFLFEYFSETQRNKGNFPGRFSGRQFSNSRSEMNVSTLELGDSALYLCASSLGATNTGELFFGEGSRLTVL.

The chain has TRBV7-2 and TRBJ2-2; no reliable D call. With 1 base removed from V and 6 bases from J, the gap between germline ends came to 6 bases. The CDR3 sequence is 13 residues long. Germline V gene lookup returns CDR1 SGHTA and CDR2 FQGNSA. Here the CDR3 reads CASSLEPPGELFF. In DNA form, the CDR3 reads TGTGCCAGCAGCTTAGAGCCACCCGGGGAGCTGTTTTTT.

As for this clone: In the same sample, other DNA sequences code for this CDR3. V usage is TRBV28 and J usage is TRBJ1-2; D gene ambiguous. Germline-derived CDR1 and CDR2 are MDHEN and SYDVKM. The CDR3 runs to 12 residues. The V end was cut by 6 bases, the J end by 1 base, with 6 bases between. CDR3 sequence reads: CASSPVNYGYTF. CDR3 nucleotide sequence: TGTGCCAGCAGCCCCGTTAACTATGGCTACACCTTC.

This chain links TRBV7-2 with TRBJ2-1; D is unclear. Trimming removed 4 bases at V and 0 bases at J, with 13 bases between. Germline-derived CDR1 and CDR2 are SGHTA and FQGNSA. This CDR3 has 16 residues. The CDR3 DNA reads TGTGCCAGCAGCTCCATGTCCAGGAGCTCCTACAATGAGCAGTTCTTC. It yields the protein CASSSMSRSSYNEQFF.

This chain links TRBV18 with TRBJ1-5, with 9 bases that match TRBD1. Germline V CDR1 and CDR2: KGHSH, LQKENI. V dropped 3 bases and J dropped 4; count of bases not matched to a gene: 13. The CDR3 is 18 residues long. In DNA form, the CDR3 reads TGTGCCAGCTCACCCAGGGACAGGGACCACGGAGGGAATCAGCCCCAGCATTTT. Translation gives CASSPRDRDHGGNQPQHF. Variable domain in full (rest from reference TRBV18 and TRBJ1-5): NAGVMQNPRHLVRRRGQEARLRCSPMKGHSHVYWYRQLPEEGLKFMVYLQKENIIDESGMPKERFSAEFPKEGPSILRIQQVVRGDSAAYFCASSPRDRDHGGNQPQHFGDGTRLSIL.

J is TRBJ2-2 and V is TRBV11-2; unclear D gene. V gave up 2 bases and J gave up 1 base, with 5 bases separating them. Germline V gives CDR1 SGHAT, CDR2 FQNNGV. The length of the CDR3 is 14 residues. CDR3 sequence (DNA): TGTGCCAGCAGCTTAATCAGGAACACCGGGGAGCTGTTTTTT. Protein sequence: CASSLIRNTGELFF.

V gene TRBV5-1 combines with J gene TRBJ1-1; D gene uncertain. The CDR3 extends over 15 amino acids. V shed 0 bases and J shed 1 base, with 10 bases lying between them. The germline V gene has CDR1 SGHRS and CDR2 YFSETQ. CDR3 bases: TGCGCCAGCAGCTTGGTCTTAGGCGGGAACACTGAAGCTTTCTTT. Encoded protein: CASSLVLGGNTEAFF.

This chain uses TRBV5-1 with TRBJ2-3, with TRBD1 identical over 8 bases. Germline lookup yields CDR1 SGHRS and CDR2 YFSETQ. The CDR3 runs 15 residues. J gave up 4 bases and V 2 bases, and 6 bases lay outside the gene matches. The CDR3 spells CASSFQGAPPDTQYF. Here the CDR3 DNA reads TGCGCCAGCAGCTTCCAGGGGGCGCCCCCAGATACGCAGTATTTT.

This sequence joins TRBV7-2 and TRBJ1-5; maybe TRBD1 (6 bases). Germline V gene lookup returns CDR1 SGHTA and CDR2 FQGNSA. Trimming removed 2 bases at V and 1 base at J, with 12 bases between. This CDR3 region has 16 residues. The CDR3 DNA is TGTGCCAGCAGCTTATCAGGGGTAGGGAGCAATCAGCCCCAGCATTTT. The encoded protein is CASSLSGVGSNQPQHF.

This clone appeared a single time. The CDR3 region has the DNA TGTGCCAGCAGATGGGGGTCCGGGGAGCTGTTTTTT. Protein sequence: CASRWGSGELFF. The chain uses TRBV6-1 and TRBJ2-2; D is possibly TRBD1 or TRBD2 (5 bases each). This CDR3 region has 12 residues. Trimming stripped 6 bases from V and 6 bases from J, with 8 bases between. Germline CDR1 reads MNHNS; CDR2 reads SASEGT.

This chain connects TRBV7-9 to TRBJ2-3; D uncertain. Germline V lookup: CDR1 SEHNR, CDR2 FQNEAQ (reference sequence). The CDR3 covers 15 residues. Trimming left V 3 bases short and J 0 bases short, with 10 bases between. The CDR3 is CASSFVGSSTDTQYF. In DNA form, the CDR3 reads TGTGCCAGCAGCTTCGTCGGCTCTAGCACAGATACGCAGTATTTT.

This chain connects TRBV10-3 to TRBJ1-5; D is uncertain. V was cut by 6 bases and J by 0 bases, with 15 bases left in between. This CDR3 has 16 amino acids. Germline V gene lookup returns CDR1 ENHRY and CDR2 SYGVKD. The CDR3 loop reads CAISAGPGYSNQPQHF. The CDR3 DNA follows: TGTGCCATCAGCGCCGGCCCAGGCTATAGCAATCAGCCCCAGCATTTT.

The CDR3 loop reads CASSRDRSSYNEQFF. The CDR3 bases are TGTGCCAGCAGCAGGGACAGAAGCTCCTACAATGAGCAGTTCTTC. V usage is TRBV5-8 and J usage is TRBJ2-1, with TRBD1 matching over 7 bases. After removal of 4 bases from V and 0 bases from J, the junction contained 4 bases not matched to a gene. The CDR3 extends over 15 amino acids. The V gene's germline CDR1 is SGHTS and CDR2 YDEGEE. The variable domain in full, with the rest retrieved from reference TRBV5-8 and TRBJ2-1, is EAGVTQSPTHLIKTRGQQATLRCSPISGHTSVYWYQQALGLGLQFLLWYDEGEERNRGNFPPRFSGRQFPNYSSELNVNALELEDSALYLCASSRDRSSYNEQFFGPGTRLTVL.

This chain connects TRBV5-5 to TRBJ1-4; possibly TRBD1 for D (6 bases). The ends were cut back, 9 bases at V and 7 bases at J, with 19 bases in the middle. Per the germline V gene, CDR1 is SGHKS and CDR2 is YYEKEE (reference sequence). The CDR3 runs to 14 residues. DNA for the CDR3: TGTGCCACCCAGCTTCAGGGGCCCGGTGAAAAACTGTTTTTT. Translation gives CATQLQGPGEKLFF.

The chain carries TRBV29-1 and TRBJ1-2; D is possibly TRBD1 (6 bases). Trimming took off 6 bases at V and 2 bases at J, with 22 bases between the two ends. The CDR3 runs to 16 residues. Germline V gene sequence: CDR1 SQVTM, CDR2 ANQGSEA. The CDR3 reads CSVGKDNRDRNYGYTF. In DNA form, the CDR3 reads TGCAGCGTGGGAAAAGACAACAGGGATAGGAACTATGGCTACACCTTC.